The rows below give T cell receptor beta chains drawn from one sample of a study of cytomegalovirus exposure and HLA in healthy donors. Generated by immunoSEQ multiplex PCR, the TCRdb table keeps only in-frame clones and is missing some. The data contain fewer than 90,000 clones, 77% of them singletons. The sequenced sample consisted of PBMCs. The receptors here all came from a man aged 30-40 years in good health and CMV-seronegative. CDR3s include the opening cysteine and the closing phenylalanine or tryptophan. D genes are given only for firm matches. The listing skips clone size in some rows; elsewhere it reads once, few, many or a size class.

J	V	D	size	DNA	CDR3
TRBJ2-7	TRBV7-8	.	.	TGTGCCAGCAGCTTGGTCCAGGGCCCATCCTACGAGCAGTACTTC	CASSLVQGPSYEQYF
TRBJ2-7	TRBV9	TRBD2	.	TGTGCCAGCAGCGTAGGTGGGACTAGCGGCTACGAGCAGTACTTC	CASSVGGTSGYEQYF
TRBJ2-7	TRBV4-2	TRBD1	.	TGTGCCAGCAGCCTCCAGGGACAGTCCTACGAGCAGTACTTC	CASSLQGQSYEQYF
TRBJ2-7	TRBV10-3	TRBD2	.	TGTGCCATCAGTGTGGCTAGCGGGTACGAGCAGTACTTC	CAISVASGYEQYF
TRBJ1-2	TRBV6-5	TRBD1	.	TGTGCCAGCAGAGGAACAGGGGGCGATTATGGCTACACCTTC	CASRGTGGDYGYTF
TRBJ2-7	TRBV7-6	TRBD2	.	TGTGCCAGCAGCTTTGTCTCTGGGGGGGACCTGGGAGAGCAGTACTTC	CASSFVSGGDLGEQYF
TRBJ2-1	TRBV5-1	TRBD2	.	TGCGCCAGCAGCCCCCCGGGACTAGCGGGAGGCTCAGATGAGCAGTTCTTC	CASSPPGLAGGSDEQFF
TRBJ1-4	TRBV6-5	TRBD1	.	TGTGCCAGCAGTTACTCCCGGACAGGGGAGAAGGAAAAACTGTTTTTT	CASSYSRTGEKEKLFF
TRBJ1-4	TRBV6-6	.	.	TGTGCCAGCAGTTCAAATCAGGGTACGACTAATGAAAAACTGTTTTTT	CASSSNQGTTNEKLFF
TRBJ1-4	TRBV15	.	.	TGTGCCACCAGCAGAGATCTCCCTAATGAAAAACTGTTTTTT	CATSRDLPNEKLFF
TRBJ1-1	TRBV9	.	.	TGTGCCAGCAGCGTAGTTCGGGGAACGAACACTGAAGCTTTCTTT	CASSVVRGTNTEAFF
TRBJ2-7	TRBV4-2	.	.	TGTGCCAGCAGCCAAGATCCTGTGCAGTCGGGGGGCACGACCTACGAGCAGTACTTC	CASSQDPVQSGGTTYEQYF
TRBJ2-1	TRBV27	TRBD1	.	TGTGCCAGCAGGGGACAGGGATTAAGCTCCTACAATGAGCAGTTCTTC	CASRGQGLSSYNEQFF
TRBJ2-1	TRBV6-4	TRBD2	once	TGTGCCAGCAGTGGACTAGCGGGAGGTATAGGTGAGCAGTTCTTC	CASSGLAGGIGEQFF
TRBJ2-2	TRBV6-1	.	.	TGTGCCAGCAGCCTCGGGGTAGGCGGTACCGGGGAGCTGTTTTTT	CASSLGVGGTGELFF
TRBJ1-1	TRBV9	TRBD1	.	TGTGCCAGCAGCCCCGGGACAGGGAACACTGAAGCTTTCTTT	CASSPGTGNTEAFF
TRBJ2-4	TRBV19	.	.	TGTGCCAGTAGTAGTACAGGGACCGCCAAAAACATTCAGTACTTC	CASSSTGTAKNIQYF
TRBJ1-4	TRBV30	TRBD1	few	TGTGCCTGCGACAGCCAACAGGGGAGTAATGAAAAACTGTTTTTT	CACDSQQGSNEKLFF
TRBJ1-2	TRBV7-2	TRBD1	.	TGTGCCAGCAGCTTGAGTCCGGGACAGGGGTGGAACTATGGCTACACCTTC	CASSLSPGQGWNYGYTF
TRBJ2-3	TRBV5-6	TRBD2	.	TGTGCCAGCAGCTTAGTACTAGCGGGAGGAGATACGCAGTATTTT	CASSLVLAGGDTQYF
TRBJ1-1	TRBV30	TRBD1	.	TGTGCCTGGAGTGTAGACAGGGGAGGAAGGGTGAACACTGAAGCTTTCTTT	CAWSVDRGGRVNTEAFF
TRBJ1-1	TRBV5-1	.	.	TGCGCCAGCAGCTTGGGTAAGGTGACATGGGACACTGAAGCTTTCTTT	CASSLGKVTWDTEAFF
TRBJ2-1	TRBV29-1	.	.	TGCAGCGTTGTCCTTAGCCTCAGAGAGCAGTTCTTC	CSVVLSLREQFF